Below are 16 T cell receptor beta chains sequenced from a single sample in a study of cytomegalovirus exposure and HLA in healthy donors. The PCR used 60 Vbeta and 13 Jbeta primers. Libraries were prepared by immunoSEQ multiplex PCR; TCRdb keeps only in-frame clonotypes and omits some of them. This sample's table reports around 44,000 clones. The material sequenced was PBMCs. These receptors came from a male donor in good health and CMV-seropositive.

The chain recombines TRBV9 with TRBJ1-4, with a possible D match to TRBD1 (5 bases). This CDR3 has 16 residues. Trimming left V 3 bases short and J 5 bases short, with 17 bases between. CDR1 is SGDLS and CDR2 is YYNGEE in the germline V gene. CDR3 region: CASSAWGGVANEKLFF. The CDR3 nucleotides read TGTGCCAGCAGCGCCTGGGGAGGGGTCGCAAATGAAAAACTGTTTTTT.

J is TRBJ1-5 and V is TRBV18; no clear D. The CDR3 is made up of 13 amino acids. Trimming cost V 9 bases and J 0 bases, with 9 bases left between them. Germline-derived CDR1 and CDR2 are KGHSH and LQKENI. The CDR3 sequence: CASSGSSNQPQHF. DNA of the CDR3: TGTGCCAGTTCCGGGAGTAGCAATCAGCCCCAGCATTTT.

The chain joins TRBV27 to TRBJ1-5; the D gene is possibly TRBD1 (6 bases). This CDR3 comprises 15 residues. The V gene lost 2 bases and the J gene lost 0 bases, with 8 bases spanning the gap. Germline CDR1 is MNHEY and CDR2 is SMNVEV (reference sequence). CDR3 DNA: TGTGCCAGCAGTTTAGGGGGCCCTAGCAATCAGCCCCAGCATTTT. The encoded protein is CASSLGGPSNQPQHF.

The rearrangement joins TRBV10-3 to TRBJ2-2; TRBD2 is a possible D gene (6 bases). The germline gives CDR1 ENHRY, CDR2 SYGVKD. CDR3 size: 14 residues. The V gene lost 4 bases and the J gene lost 7 bases, with 13 bases spanning the gap. CDR3 region: CAISGRAVFGELFF. The CDR3 nucleotides are TGTGCCATCAGTGGGAGGGCCGTGTTCGGGGAGCTGTTTTTT.

CDR3 protein: CASSMAGEKLFF. The CDR3 DNA is TGTGCCAGTAGTATGGCCGGGGAAAAACTGTTTTTT. This chain links TRBV19 with TRBJ1-4, with no clear D. The germline V gene has CDR1 LNHDA and CDR2 SQIVND (reference sequence). The germline V and J ends were trimmed by 3 bases and 8 bases, with 7 bases remaining between them. This CDR3 has 12 amino acids.

V usage is TRBV5-1 and J usage is TRBJ1-1; TRBD1 agrees at 9 bases. Per germline, CDR1 SGHRS and CDR2 YFSETQ. This CDR3 has 14 residues. The J segment lost 10 bases and the V segment lost 4 bases, leaving 11 bases of the junction unmatched. The CDR3 nucleotides are TGCGCCAGCAGCCCCCGGACAGGGGCCCTGGTAGCTTTCTTT. Residues: CASSPRTGALVAFF.

The chain has TRBV27 and TRBJ2-5, with 9 positions matching TRBD2. CDR1 is MNHEY, CDR2 SMNVEV, per germline (reference sequence). The CDR3 has 16 amino acids. V shed 6 bases, J shed 4 bases, and the junction held 12 bases outside the gene matches. Here the CDR3 reads CASSPSSGDWGETQYF. Written as DNA, the CDR3 is TGTGCCAGCAGCCCCTCTAGCGGGGATTGGGGAGAGACCCAGTACTTC.

The chain uses TRBV23-1 and TRBJ2-7; 7 bases match TRBD1. TRBV23-1 is an ORF, and what it does is uncertain. The trim removed 5 bases at V and 2 bases at J, leaving 15 bases unmatched. This CDR3 spans 17 amino acids. The DNA for the CDR3 is TGCGCCAGCAGTTTTCTCCGGGACAGCCTTTTCACCTACGAGCAGTACTTC. Encoded protein: CASSFLRDSLFTYEQYF.

The chain combines TRBV11-2 with TRBJ1-3; D gene unclear. The V end was cut by 5 bases, the J end by 3 bases, with 14 bases between. Germline loops: CDR1 SGHAT, CDR2 FQNNGV. The CDR3 consists of 15 residues. CDR3 coding DNA: TGTGCCAGCAGCCGGGTTTTTTCCCTTGGAAACACCATATATTTT. Its protein product is CASSRVFSLGNTIYF. The whole variable domain, filled in from reference TRBV11-2 and TRBJ1-3, reads EAGVAQSPRYKIIEKRQSVAFWCNPISGHATLYWYQQILGQGPKLLIQFQNNGVVDDSQLPKDRFSAERLKGVDSTLKIQPAKLEDSAVYLCASSRVFSLGNTIYFGEGSWLTVV.

The chain is built from TRBV7-8 and TRBJ2-2; D perhaps matches TRBD1 (5 bases). The CDR3 is 17 amino acids. V lost 2 bases and J 8 bases, leaving 21 bases between the germline ends. Germline V lookup: CDR1 SGHVS, CDR2 FQNEAQ. CDR3 sequence: CASSLLLLGPYSGELFF. The CDR3 coding sequence is TGTGCCAGCAGCTTACTTCTCCTGGGGCCCTACAGTGGGGAGCTGTTTTTT.

The V gene is TRBV5-4, the J gene TRBJ1-2; D possibly corresponds to TRBD1 (5 bases). V was trimmed by 0 bases and J by 10 bases, leaving 13 bases between them. Germline loops: CDR1 SGHNT, CDR2 YYREEE (reference sequence). The CDR3 runs to 13 residues. The CDR3 bases are TGTGCCAGCAGCTTGGATGGGCAGGGTTACTACACCTTC. Residues: CASSLDGQGYYTF.

The V call is TRBV2, the J call TRBJ2-5, with D possibly matching TRBD1 (5 bases). This CDR3 comprises 13 residues. Germline loops: CDR1 SNHLY, CDR2 FYNNEI. Trimming pared 9 bases from V and 3 bases from J, leaving 14 bases between. The CDR3 bases are TGTGCCAGTGCAGGGTCAGCCGAAGAGACCCAGTACTTC. Translated, it gives CASAGSAEETQYF.

This chain links TRBV30 with TRBJ1-1; D unclear. The CDR3 covers 16 residues. The germline V gene encodes CDR1 GTSNPN and CDR2 SVGIG (reference sequence). V shed 0 bases and J shed 6 bases, with 20 bases lying between them. In DNA form, the CDR3 reads TGTGCCTGGAGTGTACGATTGGTTCGGGGTTCCGCTGAAGCTTTCTTT. This translates into CAWSVRLVRGSAEAFF.

The chain recombines TRBV7-9 with TRBJ2-1; TRBD2 aligns across 9 bases. Germline V gene lookup returns CDR1 SEHNR and CDR2 FQNEAQ (reference sequence). The CDR3 sequence is 16 residues long. V gave up 5 bases and J gave up 4 bases; unmatched junction bases: 9. The CDR3 spells CASSPASGGPYNEQFF. The CDR3 DNA reads as TGTGCCAGCAGCCCCGCAAGCGGGGGGCCTTACAATGAGCAGTTCTTC.

The chain employs TRBV5-8 and TRBJ2-5, with 8 bases that match TRBD1. This CDR3 is built from 15 residues. The V gene's germline CDR1 is SGHTS and CDR2 YDEGEE. J lost 1 base, V lost 3 bases, and 5 bases had no gene match. CDR3 in DNA: TGTGCCAGCAGCTCAGGGGGCCGTTCCCAAGAGACCCAGTACTTC. Protein: CASSSGGRSQETQYF. The complete variable domain, with remaining parts taken from reference TRBV5-8 and TRBJ2-5, reads EAGVTQSPTHLIKTRGQQATLRCSPISGHTSVYWYQQALGLGLQFLLWYDEGEERNRGNFPPRFSGRQFPNYSSELNVNALELEDSALYLCASSSGGRSQETQYFGPGTRLLVL.

The chain is built from TRBV12-5 and TRBJ1-5, with 9 bases matching TRBD1. Losses at the gene ends were 1 base for V and 0 bases for J; bases not matched to a gene: 4. Per the germline V gene, CDR1 is LGHNT and CDR2 is FRNRAP. The length of the CDR3 is 17 residues. This chain's CDR3 is CASGLGTGEHSNQPQHF. The CDR3 nucleotides read TGTGCTAGTGGTTTGGGGACAGGGGAACATAGCAATCAGCCCCAGCATTTT. Combining the CDR3 with reference TRBV12-5 and TRBJ1-5 gives the whole variable domain DARVTQTPRHKVTEMGQEVTMRCQPILGHNTVFWYRQTMMQGLELLAYFRNRAPLDDSGMPKDRFSAEMPDATLATLKIQPSEPRDSAVYFCASGLGTGEHSNQPQHFGDGTRLSIL.